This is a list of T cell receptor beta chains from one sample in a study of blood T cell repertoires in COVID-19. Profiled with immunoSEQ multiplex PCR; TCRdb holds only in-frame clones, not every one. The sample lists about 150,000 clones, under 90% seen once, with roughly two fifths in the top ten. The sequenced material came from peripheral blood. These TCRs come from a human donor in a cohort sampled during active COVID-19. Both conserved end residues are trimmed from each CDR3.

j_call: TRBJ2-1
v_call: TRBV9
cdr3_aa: ASSVTSGRWDEQF

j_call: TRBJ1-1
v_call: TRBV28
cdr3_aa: ASSFRGLTEAF

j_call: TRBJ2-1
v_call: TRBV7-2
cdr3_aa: ASSLDGNSYNEQF

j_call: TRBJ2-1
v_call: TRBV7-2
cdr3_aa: ASSPPRTGGGNEQF

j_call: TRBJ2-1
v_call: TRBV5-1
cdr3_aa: ASSASGTGLRNEQF

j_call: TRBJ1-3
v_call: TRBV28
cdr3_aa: ASSLYRDPRSGNTIY

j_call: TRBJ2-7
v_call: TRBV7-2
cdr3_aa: ASSLRTGGPNEQY

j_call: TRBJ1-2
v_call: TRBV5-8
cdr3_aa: ASSQTDFGGYT

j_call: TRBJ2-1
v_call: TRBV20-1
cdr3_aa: SASVSGTYNEQF

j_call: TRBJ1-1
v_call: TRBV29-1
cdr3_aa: SVILDRVNTEAF

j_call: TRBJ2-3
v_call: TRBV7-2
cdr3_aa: ASSPGVSSATDTQY

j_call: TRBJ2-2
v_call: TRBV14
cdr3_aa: ASSKGQTNTGELF

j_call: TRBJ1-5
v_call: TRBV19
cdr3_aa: ASSIAGYSNQPQH

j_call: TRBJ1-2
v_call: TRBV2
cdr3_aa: ASSFTGGGYGYT

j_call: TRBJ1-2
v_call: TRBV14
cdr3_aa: ASSQSSGGRVAGYT

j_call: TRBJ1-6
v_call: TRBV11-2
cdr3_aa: ASSSGTKNSPLH

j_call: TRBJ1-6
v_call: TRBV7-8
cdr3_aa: ASSLRGMGSPLH

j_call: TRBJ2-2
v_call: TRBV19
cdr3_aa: ASSIGQGAAGELF

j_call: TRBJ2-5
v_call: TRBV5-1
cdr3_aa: ASSPQRGTQETQY

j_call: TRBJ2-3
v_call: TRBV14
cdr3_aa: ASSPSPGNTQY

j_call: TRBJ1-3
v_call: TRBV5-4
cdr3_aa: ASSLGTPSSGNTIY

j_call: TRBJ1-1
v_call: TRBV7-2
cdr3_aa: ASSLVQNTEAF

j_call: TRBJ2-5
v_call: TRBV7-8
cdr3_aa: ASSWTVQETQY

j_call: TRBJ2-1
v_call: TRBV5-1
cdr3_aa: ASSLRASGSQQGQF

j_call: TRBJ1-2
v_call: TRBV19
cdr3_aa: ASSIRASDYGYT

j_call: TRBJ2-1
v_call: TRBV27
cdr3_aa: ASRSGSYNEQF

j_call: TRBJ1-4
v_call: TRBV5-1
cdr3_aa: ASSQDRGDEKLF

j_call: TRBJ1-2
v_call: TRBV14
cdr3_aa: ASSQNRAGGYT

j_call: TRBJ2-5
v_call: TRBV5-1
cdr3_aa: ASSYGQYQETQY

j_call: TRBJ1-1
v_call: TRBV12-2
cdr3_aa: ASRFSERAF

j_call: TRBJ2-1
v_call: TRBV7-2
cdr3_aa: ASSPRPSRLAVYNEQF

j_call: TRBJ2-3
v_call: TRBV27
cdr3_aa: ASRWGGTDTQY

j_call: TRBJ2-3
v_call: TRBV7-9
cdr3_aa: ASSLDRGGDTQY

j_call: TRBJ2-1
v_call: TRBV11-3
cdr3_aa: ASSSSGSPYNEQF

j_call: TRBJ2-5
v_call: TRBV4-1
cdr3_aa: ASSFLAGETQY

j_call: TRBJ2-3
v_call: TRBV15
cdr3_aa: ATSRLAGVDTQY